This T cell receptor beta chain was sequenced during a study of cytomegalovirus exposure and HLA in healthy donors. A remark on this clone: This same CDR3 is encoded by further DNA sequences in the sample.

Germline assignment: CDR1 SGHDT and CDR2 YYEEEE. The CDR3 consists of 15 residues. V lost 1 base, J lost 3 bases, and 4 bases stayed unmatched. This PCR relied on a set of 60 Vbeta primers and 13 Jbeta primers. Here immunoSEQ multiplex PCR was the method, and the copy in TCRdb shows in-frame clones only, minus some. The sample contains about 120,000 clones, 81% of which appear only once. The origin of this receptor is a middle-aged woman in good health and CMV-seronegative. J is TRBJ2-7 and V is TRBV5-6; 10 positions agree with TRBD1. The sequenced material came from PBMCs. CDR3 protein: CASSLLGQGVYEQYF. The CDR3 DNA is TGTGCCAGCAGCTTGCTCGGACAGGGGGTCTACGAGCAGTACTTC.